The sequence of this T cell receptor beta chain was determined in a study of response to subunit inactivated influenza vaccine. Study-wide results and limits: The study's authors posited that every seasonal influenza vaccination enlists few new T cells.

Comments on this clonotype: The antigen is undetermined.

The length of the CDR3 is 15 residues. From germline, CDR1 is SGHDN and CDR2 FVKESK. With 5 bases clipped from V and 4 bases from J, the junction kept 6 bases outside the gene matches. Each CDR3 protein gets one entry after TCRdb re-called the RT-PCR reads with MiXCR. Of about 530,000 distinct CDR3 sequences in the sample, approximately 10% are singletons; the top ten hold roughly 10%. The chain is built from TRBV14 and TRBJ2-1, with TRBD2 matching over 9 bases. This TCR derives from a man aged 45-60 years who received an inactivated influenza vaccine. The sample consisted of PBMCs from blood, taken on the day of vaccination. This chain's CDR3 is CASSYLTSGYNEQFF. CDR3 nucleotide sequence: TGTGCCAGCAGCTACCTGACTAGCGGATACAATGAGCAGTTCTTC. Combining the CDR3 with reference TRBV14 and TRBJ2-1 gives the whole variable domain EAGVTQFPSHSVIEKGQTVTLRCDPISGHDNLYWYRRVMGKEIKFLLHFVKESKQDESGMPNNRFLAERTGGTYSTLKVQPAELEDSGVYFCASSYLTSGYNEQFFGPGTRLTVL.